The clone carrying this TCR beta chain appeared a single time. These data belong to a study of blood T cell repertoires in COVID-19. In the authors' workflow: How many nucleated cells were present was estimated from reference gene primer amplification. The data were produced by immunoSEQ multiplex PCR, yet TCRdb's version contains in-frame clones alone and is incomplete. Clone size and the V and J calls come from that table; the DNA yielded D and trimming. Among roughly 250,000 clones, roughly 91% were seen once, and the ten largest hold about 2.5%. Researchers sorted participants into cohorts using their self-reported clinical history. J gave up 1 base and V 4 bases, and 6 bases lay outside the gene matches. The CDR3 contains 15 residues. Germline-derived CDR1 and CDR2 are SGHNT and YYREEE (reference sequence).

The TCR originated in a woman between 40 and 50 years old with acute COVID-19. The V gene is TRBV5-4, the J gene TRBJ2-3, with 7 bases fitting TRBD1. Sequenced sample: PBMCs or T cells enriched from blood (not recorded which). The CDR3 region is CASSNRQGRTDTQYF. The CDR3 region has the DNA TGTGCCAGCAGCAACAGACAGGGCCGCACAGATACGCAGTATTTT.